Presented here are 15 T cell receptor beta chains from one specimen sequenced in a study of CD8 T cells in ankylosing spondylitis. TCRdb fed the 5' RACE reads into MiXCR, producing one record per CDR3 protein. Of 180,000 or so distinct CDR3 sequences in the sample, about 9.9% were seen once. The material sequenced was blood, either unsorted or a sorted T cell fraction (not recorded which). The source is a male donor with ankylosing spondylitis or in good health (not recorded which).

This clonotype was picked up many times. V and J are TRBV29-1 and TRBJ2-1; 7 bases map to TRBD2. The ends lost 3 bases at V and 8 bases at J; junction bases unmatched: 4. Per the germline V gene, CDR1 is SQVTM and CDR2 is ANQGSEA. The CDR3 runs to 12 residues. The CDR3 region has the DNA TGCAGCGTTGAGGGACTAACATATGAGCAGTTCTTC. This codes for CSVEGLTYEQFF.

This clonotype was seen more than once but under ten times. The chain combines TRBV20-1 with TRBJ1-5; D not certain. The germline V and J ends were trimmed by 0 bases and 5 bases, with 14 bases remaining between them. Looked up from germline, CDR1 is DFQATT and CDR2 is SNEGSKA (reference sequence). CDR3 length: 15 residues. The CDR3 loop is CSARESNSYYQPQHF. In DNA, the CDR3 is TGCAGTGCTAGAGAATCGAACAGCTATTATCAGCCCCAGCATTTT.

The chain carries TRBV19 and TRBJ2-3; maybe TRBD1 (6 bases). This CDR3 spans 15 amino acids. V was pared by 7 bases and J by 0 bases, with 14 bases between. Germline V gene lookup returns CDR1 LNHDA and CDR2 SQIVND (reference sequence). The CDR3 DNA reads as TGTGCCAGTACCGACAGGTCCGTTAGCACAGATACGCAGTATTTT. It translates to CASTDRSVSTDTQYF.

The chain combines TRBV7-9 with TRBJ1-6, with 7 bases that match TRBD1. V was pared by 4 bases and J by 5 bases, with 5 bases of the junction left unmatched. The CDR3 covers 15 residues. CDR1 and CDR2 from the germline V gene are SEHNR and FQNEAQ (reference sequence). This chain's CDR3 is CASSSTGQNNSPLHF. CDR3 sequence (DNA): TGTGCCAGCAGCTCGACAGGGCAAAATAATTCACCCCTCCACTTT.

The chain joins TRBV5-1 to TRBJ2-7; D not certain. Germline loops: CDR1 SGHRS, CDR2 YFSETQ. This CDR3 comprises 13 residues. Trimming stripped 2 bases from V and 7 bases from J, with 13 bases between. The CDR3 DNA is TGCGCCAGCAGCTTAGACGGGTTATTGGAGCAGTACTTC. This encodes CASSLDGLLEQYF.

Ten or more counts support this clonotype. This chain links TRBV29-1 with TRBJ1-2; tentatively, D is TRBD1 (6 bases). V was trimmed by 3 bases and J by 5 bases, leaving 19 bases between them. CDR1 and CDR2 from the germline V gene are SQVTM and ANQGSEA. The CDR3 spans 15 residues. The DNA of the CDR3 is TGCAGCGTTGACAGTGACGGAGACAGGAAGTATGGCTACACCTTC. Translating gives CSVDSDGDRKYGYTF.

This clonotype was seen ten or more times. The chain has TRBV6-6 and TRBJ1-5, with D perhaps TRBD1 (5 bases). V was pared by 6 bases and J by 4 bases, with 7 bases between. Germline V gene sequence: CDR1 MNHNY, CDR2 SVGAGI (reference sequence). CDR3 length: 12 amino acids. The CDR3 bases are TGTGCCAGCAGGGCAGGGAATCAGCCCCAGCATTTT. Translating gives CASRAGNQPQHF.

In this sample, this clonotype turned up many times. The chain joins TRBV30 to TRBJ2-3; 9 bases are shared with TRBD1. CDR3 length: 15 amino acids. Looked up from germline, CDR1 is GTSNPN and CDR2 is SVGIG (reference sequence). V was pared by 0 bases and J by 2 bases, with 3 bases of the junction left unmatched. The CDR3 DNA reads TGTGCCTGGAGTGTAAGACAGGGGGTCACAGATACGCAGTATTTT. It is translated as CAWSVRQGVTDTQYF.

The chain has TRBV5-1 and TRBJ2-1, with TRBD2 matching over 12 bases. The CDR3 is made up of 20 amino acids. Germline V gene data show CDR1 as SGHRS and CDR2 as YFSETQ. J was trimmed by 4 bases and V by 0 bases; bases with no gene match: 14. This CDR3 is CASSLDGFGSLAGGYNEQFF. The CDR3 nucleotides are TGCGCCAGCAGCTTGGATGGGTTTGGATCACTAGCGGGGGGTTACAATGAGCAGTTCTTC.

This clonotype was detected ten times or more. The chain has TRBV9 and TRBJ2-5, with no clear D. Trimming took off 0 bases at V and 5 bases at J, with 8 bases between the two ends. Germline values: CDR1 SGDLS, CDR2 YYNGEE. The CDR3 runs to 13 residues. CDR3 residues: CASSVATLETQYF. Here the CDR3 DNA reads TGTGCCAGCAGCGTAGCAACGCTTGAGACCCAGTACTTC.

This clonotype was seen many times. The J gene is TRBJ2-3, the V gene TRBV14, with 13 bases matching TRBD2. The germline gives CDR1 SGHDN, CDR2 FVKESK. The CDR3 runs to 18 residues. Trimming at V came to 0 bases and at J to 1 base, leaving 4 bases not matched to a gene. The CDR3 region is CASSQDAGLAGGTDTQYF. Written as DNA, the CDR3 is TGTGCCAGCAGCCAAGACGCCGGACTAGCGGGGGGCACAGATACGCAGTATTTT.

The sample holds many counts of this clonotype. This chain connects TRBV15 to TRBJ1-5, with D unclear. The CDR3 is made up of 16 amino acids. Trimming shortened V by 0 bases and J by 1 base, and 10 bases separated the two germline ends. Germline V gene data show CDR1 as LNHNV and CDR2 as YYDKDF (reference sequence). CDR3 loop: CATSRDPGSSNQPQHF. DNA for the CDR3: TGTGCCACCAGCAGAGATCCCGGGAGCAGCAATCAGCCCCAGCATTTT. The whole variable domain, remainder taken from reference TRBV15 and TRBJ1-5, is DAMVIQNPRYQVTQFGKPVTLSCSQTLNHNVMYWYQQKSSQAPKLLFHYYDKDFNNEADTPDNFQSRRPNTSFCFLDIRSPGLGDTAMYLCATSRDPGSSNQPQHFGDGTRLSIL.

In its sample, this clonotype was seen many times. This chain uses TRBV5-5 with TRBJ2-7, with 8 bases identical to TRBD1. With V trimmed by 2 bases and J by 7 bases, 8 bases remained unmatched. The CDR3 runs 14 residues. In germline, CDR1 is SGHKS, CDR2 YYEKEE (reference sequence). This chain's CDR3 is CASSLTGGEGEQYF. For the CDR3, the DNA is TGTGCCAGCAGCTTAACAGGGGGAGAGGGGGAGCAGTACTTC.

This clonotype has at least ten counts. CDR3 in amino acids: CASTDRASYEQYF. The CDR3 coding sequence is TGTGCCAGCACCGACAGAGCCTCCTACGAGCAGTACTTC. V gene TRBV12-3 or TRBV12-4 combines with J gene TRBJ2-7, with a possible D match to TRBD1 (5 bases). The V gene lost 7 bases and the J gene lost 0 bases, with 10 bases spanning the gap. The CDR3 is 13 amino acids.

CDR3 sequence (DNA): TGTGCCAGCAGTTCATCCATTAAGGGAAATGGCTACACCTTC. Translating gives CASSSSIKGNGYTF. The V call is TRBV12-3 or TRBV12-4, the J call TRBJ1-2, with D uncertain. V was pared by 4 bases and J by 6 bases, with 15 bases between. The CDR3 extends over 14 amino acids.